The sequence of this T cell receptor beta chain was determined in a study of blood T cell repertoires in COVID-19. Study summary: Donors in the United States, Italy and Spain gave samples during acute or convalescent COVID-19. PBMCs, B-cell-depleted T cells, or T cells provided the cDNA or gDNA that made up the material.

The germline CDR1 and CDR2 sequences are ENHRY and SYGVKD. The J segment lost 6 bases and the V segment lost 10 bases, leaving 3 bases of the junction unmatched. The CDR3 length is 11 residues. Authors' analysis steps: Reference gene primer amplification gave nucleated cell count estimates. TCRdb's table, derived via immunoSEQ multiplex PCR, lists solely in-frame clones and lacks some. The V and J calls and clone size come from that table; D and trimming were worked out from the DNA. The data show approximately 300,000 clones, with about 83% seen just once and around 1.6% held by the top ten. The sample was peripheral blood. The receptor's source is a woman aged 45-65 years with acute or convalescent COVID-19. The V and J genes are TRBV10-3 and TRBJ1-1; 9 bases are a match to TRBD1. The chain's CDR3 is CATRTGAEAFF. The CDR3 coding sequence is TGTGCCACAAGGACAGGGGCTGAAGCTTTCTTT.